This T cell receptor (beta chain) was obtained from a study of low-dose radiotherapy and immunotherapy resistance in tumors. Study in general: A dose of 1 Gy per fraction every two weeks went to Cohort 2, totaling 13 Gy over 26 weeks. Intravenous ipilimumab 1 mg/kg every six weeks was given with nivolumab 240 mg every two weeks. On a schedule of every two weeks, intravenous cyclophosphamide at a dose of 200 mg/m2 was delivered one day before each radiation and immunotherapy administration.

Gene-specific TRAV and TRBV primers were used for first-strand cDNA, covering alpha and beta chains. Amplification, which lasted about 20 PCR cycles, used a constant-region primer and V-primer adapter to amplify TCRs. mRNA, after isolation, was amplified by in vitro transcription. TCRdb reanalysed the reads using MiXCR and keeps one entry per CDR3 protein. The profile covers approximately 15,000 distinct CDR3 sequences, with approximately 61% appearing a single time and roughly 8% taken by the ten largest. V gave up 6 bases and J gave up 2 bases, with 14 bases separating them. CDR1 and CDR2 from the germline V gene are DFQATT and SNEGSKA (reference sequence). The length of the CDR3 is 14 residues. This clonotype appeared a few times.

The J gene is TRBJ2-4, the V gene TRBV20-1; D is perhaps TRBD1 or TRBD2 (5 bases each). The origin of this receptor is a human donor with advanced metastatic prostate, ovarian, gallbladder or colorectal cancer (not recorded which). This table probably holds off-target reads from a library built for another chain. CDR3 in DNA: TGCAGTGCATGGGACGCCGGCTCCAAAAACATTCAGTACTTC. Its translation is CSAWDAGSKNIQYF.